This T cell receptor (beta chain) comes out of a study of technical replicates of blood from a handful of donors. From germline, CDR1 is SGDLS and CDR2 YYNGEE. The CDR3 has 11 amino acids. V shed 0 bases and J shed 9 bases, with 5 bases lying between them. Only in-frame clones appear in the TCRdb table, and some are missing; sequencing was by immunoSEQ multiplex PCR. The data contain roughly 80,000 clones, roughly 92% of them singletons. The V call is TRBV9, the J call TRBJ2-3; D remains ambiguous. The sequence was obtained from a human donor in good health. The sequencing input was T cells isolated from PBMCs. In DNA form, the CDR3 reads TGTGCCAGCAGCGTAGTCGGGACGCAGTATTTT. Translation: CASSVVGTQYF.